This T cell receptor (beta chain) was captured in a study of neurological immune-mediated disorders. 5'RACE with 10-nucleotide random UMIs produced the cDNA. TCRdb ran MiXCR on the 5' RACE reads and lists one entry per CDR3 protein. This sample has almost 85,000 distinct CDR3 sequences, with 2.5% to 3% found just once. There are many counts of this clonotype. The CDR3 runs to 14 residues. CDR1 and CDR2 (germline): MDHEN, SYDVKM. V gave up 5 bases and J gave up 2 bases, with 11 bases separating them. The sample was PBMCs. This TCR was recovered from a woman in her twenties or thirties with multiple sclerosis. The chain carries TRBV28 and TRBJ2-3; D is unclear. As DNA, the CDR3 is TGTGCCAGCAGTCCCTCCCGGAACACAGATACGCAGTATTTT. Amino acids: CASSPSRNTDTQYF.